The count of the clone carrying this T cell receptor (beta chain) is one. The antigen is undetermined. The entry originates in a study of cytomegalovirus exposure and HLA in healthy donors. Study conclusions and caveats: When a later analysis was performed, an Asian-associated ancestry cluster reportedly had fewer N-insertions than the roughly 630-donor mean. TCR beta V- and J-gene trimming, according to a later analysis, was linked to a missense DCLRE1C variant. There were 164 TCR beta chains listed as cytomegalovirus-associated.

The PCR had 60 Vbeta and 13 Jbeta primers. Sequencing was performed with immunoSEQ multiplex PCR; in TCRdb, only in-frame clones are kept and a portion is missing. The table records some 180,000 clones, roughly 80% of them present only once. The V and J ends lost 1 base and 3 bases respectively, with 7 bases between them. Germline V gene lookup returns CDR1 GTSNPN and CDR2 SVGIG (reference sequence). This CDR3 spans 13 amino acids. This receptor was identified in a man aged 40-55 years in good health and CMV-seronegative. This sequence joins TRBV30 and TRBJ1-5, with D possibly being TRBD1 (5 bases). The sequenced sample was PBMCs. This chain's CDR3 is CAWSGQFNQPQHF. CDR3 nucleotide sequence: TGTGCCTGGAGTGGACAGTTCAATCAGCCCCAGCATTTT.